What follows are 12 T cell receptor beta chains derived from one specimen sequenced in a study of beta chain features in type 1 diabetes. General study findings and limits: Moderately but significantly shorter TCRB CDR3s were found in Type 1 diabetes patients in all four CD4+ subsets.

Every bit of the isolated RNA underwent reverse transcription, so sequencing read expressed TCRB transcripts. Using immunoSEQ multiplex PCR, the repertoire was profiled, and TCRdb retains in-frame clones only, with some absent. The profile shows around 100,000 clones, approximately 30% of them singletons. Their specific antigens are unknown. Specimen: central memory CD4+ T cells from blood. Receptor source: a woman aged 18-30 years with type 1 diabetes.

By share, this clone counts as medium-sized. The rearrangement joins TRBV29-1 to TRBJ2-1, with 10 bases identical to TRBD2. The CDR3 is 14 amino acids. V lost 7 bases, J lost 4 bases, and 7 bases stayed unmatched. Looked up from germline, CDR1 is SQVTM and CDR2 is ANQGSEA. CDR3 residues: CSADRTSGYNEQFF. The CDR3 DNA reads as TGCAGCGCTGACCGGACTAGCGGATACAATGAGCAGTTCTTC.

This clone was seen a handful of times. The rearrangement joins TRBV5-4 to TRBJ2-1, with TRBD1 identical over 11 bases. V lost 5 bases to trimming and J lost 0 bases; unmatched junction nucleotides: 13. The V gene's germline CDR1 is SGHNT and CDR2 YYREEE (reference sequence). The CDR3 loop spans 19 amino acids. This chain's CDR3 is CASRPGTGGLKASYNEQFF. The CDR3 coding sequence is TGTGCCAGCAGACCCGGGACAGGGGGATTAAAGGCCTCCTACAATGAGCAGTTCTTC. Full variable domain (outside the CDR3, taken from reference TRBV5-4 and TRBJ2-1): ETGVTQSPTHLIKTRGQQVTLRCSSQSGHNTVSWYQQALGQGPQFIFQYYREEENGRGNFPPRFSGLQFPNYSSELNVNALELDDSALYLCASRPGTGGLKASYNEQFFGPGTRLTVL.

For this clone: Other DNA sequences in the same sample also yield this CDR3. The chain is built from TRBV5-1 and TRBJ2-3, with D perhaps TRBD1 (5 bases). The CDR3 length is 15 residues. The V and J ends lost 1 base and 1 base respectively, with 10 bases between them. Germline V gene data show CDR1 as SGHRS and CDR2 as YFSETQ. CDR3 coding DNA: TGCGCCAGCAGCTTGCAGGGTTCGGGCACAGATACGCAGTATTTT. Translated: CASSLQGSGTDTQYF.

This chain uses TRBV29-1 with TRBJ2-1; 9 bases agree with TRBD1. Trimming removed 6 bases from V and 10 bases from J; junction bases left unmatched: 7. The CDR3 is 12 residues long. Germline V gene sequence: CDR1 SQVTM, CDR2 ANQGSEA. The CDR3 DNA reads as TGCAGCGTCAACAGGGGGCTCGGCGAGCAGTTCTTC. It specifies CSVNRGLGEQFF.

This chain links TRBV4-1 with TRBJ2-2; TRBD1 is a possible D gene (5 bases). V lost 3 bases to trimming and J lost 2 bases, with 28 bases between them. The V gene's germline CDR1 is MGHRA and CDR2 YSYEKL. The CDR3 sequence is 21 residues long. The CDR3 protein is CASSHRPRAGNPGGNTGELFF. CDR3 sequence (DNA): TGCGCCAGCAGCCATCGACCCCGGGCAGGGAACCCGGGTGGAAACACCGGGGAGCTGTTTTTT.

V and J are TRBV30 and TRBJ2-3, with 11 bases lining up with TRBD1. CDR3 length: 13 residues. J lost 2 bases, V lost 7 bases, and 2 bases had no gene match. Germline loops: CDR1 GTSNPN, CDR2 SVGIG (reference sequence). CDR3 amino acids: CASDRGPTDTQYF. The DNA of the CDR3 is TGTGCCTCGGACAGGGGGCCCACAGATACGCAGTATTTT.

This chain connects TRBV29-1 to TRBJ1-1; TRBD1 agrees at 10 bases. Germline V gene sequence: CDR1 SQVTM, CDR2 ANQGSEA. V trimming: 4 bases; J trimming: 7 bases; junction bases outside the gene matches: 6. The CDR3 has 13 amino acids. The CDR3 sequence: CSVVGTGAREAFF. For the CDR3, the DNA is TGCAGCGTTGTTGGGACAGGGGCTCGTGAAGCTTTCTTT.

The rearrangement joins TRBV5-1 to TRBJ2-7, with D tentatively TRBD1 (6 bases). The CDR3 is 13 residues long. Germline V gene lookup returns CDR1 SGHRS and CDR2 YFSETQ. The germline V and J ends were trimmed by 4 bases and 0 bases, with 8 bases remaining between them. The DNA of the CDR3 is TGCGCCAGCAGCCAGGGACACTCCTACGAGCAGTACTTC. Translation: CASSQGHSYEQYF.

The V call is TRBV27, the J call TRBJ1-5, with a weak D call TRBD1 (6 bases). Germline-derived CDR1 and CDR2 are MNHEY and SMNVEV (reference sequence). This CDR3 contains 12 residues. V was clipped by 6 bases and J by 5 bases, with 8 bases between them. The CDR3 DNA is TGTGCCAGCAGGCAGGGGTATCAGCCCCAGCATTTT. Protein sequence: CASRQGYQPQHF.

The chain joins TRBV28 to TRBJ2-7; 10 bases map to TRBD1. Germline values: CDR1 MDHEN, CDR2 SYDVKM. Trimming at V came to 7 bases and at J to 5 bases, leaving 8 bases not matched to a gene. This CDR3 is 14 amino acids long. The CDR3 DNA reads as TGTGCCAGCACCTCGGGGACAGGGGTGAACGAGCAGTACTTC. It translates to CASTSGTGVNEQYF.

In DNA, the CDR3 is TGTGCCAGCAGTTACTCAAGAGGGAACACTGAAGCTTTCTTT. Its translation is CASSYSRGNTEAFF. The chain joins TRBV6-5 to TRBJ1-1; no definite D call. This CDR3 is 14 amino acids long. CDR1 is MNHEY, CDR2 SVGAGI, per germline. V was cut by 0 bases and J by 1 base, with 6 bases left in between.

The chain is built from TRBV19 and TRBJ2-7, with D possibly TRBD2 on 6 matching bases. This CDR3 contains 15 residues. V was trimmed by 6 bases and J by 5 bases, leaving 20 bases between them. The germline V gene encodes CDR1 LNHDA and CDR2 SQIVND (reference sequence). The CDR3 reads CASSLKASREHEQYF. The CDR3, as DNA: TGTGCCAGTAGCCTTAAGGCTAGCCGGGAGCACGAGCAGTACTTC.